These T cell receptor beta chains were read from a single sample in a study of neoadjuvant anti-PD-1 for oral cavity cancer. Using immunoSEQ multiplex PCR, the repertoire was profiled, and TCRdb retains in-frame clones only, with some absent. The data show about 14,000 clones, 65% seen once. The source material was PBMCs, sampled before nivolumab (anti-PD-1) treatment. These receptors all come from a person aged 35 to 85 with oral cavity squamous cell carcinoma. Both conserved end residues are part of each CDR3. A D gene is named only where the DNA matches it firmly. Some rows have no size entry. The others give once, few or many, or a class for an expanded clone.

.	TRBD2	TRBV4-1	TRBJ2-3	CASSQGSGTSGSSDTQYF	TGCGCCAGCAGCCAAGGTTCTGGGACTAGCGGGAGTTCTGATACGCAGTATTTT
.	TRBD1	TRBV28	TRBJ1-1	CASRPTGREAFF	TGTGCCAGCAGACCGACAGGGCGTGAAGCTTTCTTT
.	.	TRBV2	TRBJ1-6	CASSVIGQLNSPLHF	TGTGCCAGCAGTGTAATTGGACAGCTGAATTCACCCCTCCACTTT
.	TRBD1	TRBV7-9	TRBJ2-7	CASSSRDRTYEQYF	TGTGCCAGCAGCTCCCGGGACAGAACCTACGAGCAGTACTTC
few	TRBD1	TRBV29-1	TRBJ2-7	CSGGTGTGNEQYF	TGCAGCGGCGGAACCGGGACAGGCAACGAGCAGTACTTC
few	.	TRBV5-1	TRBJ1-1	CASSQSASGLEAFF	TGCGCCAGCAGCCAATCCGCCTCGGGCCTCGAAGCTTTCTTT
few	.	TRBV29-1	TRBJ2-7	CSVQPTSYEQYF	TGCAGCGTACAACCAACTTCTTACGAGCAGTACTTC
.	.	TRBV7-3	TRBJ1-6	CASSSLQNSPLHF	TGTGCCAGCAGCTCCCTACAGAATTCACCCCTCCACTTT
.	.	TRBV2	TRBJ1-1	CASNGGGINGDTEAFF	TGTGCCAGCAACGGGGGGGGCATTAATGGGGACACTGAAGCTTTCTTT
.	.	TRBV6-1	TRBJ1-2	CASSEALAANYGYTF	TGTGCCAGCAGTGAAGCGCTGGCCGCTAACTATGGCTACACCTTC
.	.	TRBV5-4	TRBJ2-7	CASSPGTLRPEQYF	TGTGCCAGCAGCCCAGGGACGCTGAGGCCCGAGCAGTACTTC
.	.	TRBV5-1	TRBJ2-6	CASNPRGAGANVLTF	TGCGCCAGCAACCCCCGGGGCGCTGGGGCCAACGTCCTGACTTTC
.	TRBD1	TRBV6-4	TRBJ2-7	CASSQGTGPYEQYF	TGTGCCAGCAGCCAGGGGACAGGGCCGTACGAGCAGTACTTC
.	.	TRBV5-5	TRBJ2-2	CASSTPATVNTGELFF	TGTGCCAGCAGCACACCGGCGACAGTAAACACCGGGGAGCTGTTTTTT
.	.	TRBV6-5	TRBJ2-5	CASRQGRRETQYF	TGTGCCAGCAGACAAGGACGGAGGGAGACCCAGTACTTC
.	.	TRBV30	TRBJ1-3	CAWSIRYSGNTIYF	TGTGCCTGGAGTATCCGATACTCTGGAAACACCATATATTTT
.	.	TRBV6-6	TRBJ1-2	CASRWGDGYTF	TGTGCCAGCAGATGGGGGGACGGCTACACCTTC
.	TRBD2	TRBV5-4	TRBJ2-3	CASRILAGGSETRTDTQYF	TGTGCCAGCAGAATTCTAGCGGGGGGATCCGAAACGCGCACAGATACGCAGTATTTT
.	.	TRBV29-1	TRBJ2-5	CSVAPRVETQYF	TGCAGCGTTGCACCGAGGGTCGAGACCCAGTACTTC
.	.	TRBV21-1	TRBJ2-7	CASSKEVSGDSPSYEQYF	TGTGCCAGCAGCAAAGAAGTAAGCGGGGACAGCCCGAGTTACGAGCAGTACTTC
once	.	TRBV7-8	TRBJ2-2	CASSSHAVGGLNTGELFF	TGTGCCAGCAGCTCCCACGCAGTGGGAGGACTTAACACCGGGGAGCTGTTTTTT
.	.	TRBV5-8	TRBJ1-1	CASSLERRRNTEAFF	TGTGCCAGCAGCTTGGAGAGACGGAGGAACACTGAAGCTTTCTTT
few	TRBD2	TRBV6-7	TRBJ2-1	CASSYWGPGLAPTEQFF	TGTGCCAGCAGTTACTGGGGTCCGGGACTAGCGCCCACGGAGCAGTTCTTC
.	.	TRBV9	TRBJ1-4	CASSVESRVTNEKLFF	TGTGCCAGCAGCGTAGAGTCGAGGGTAACTAATGAAAAACTGTTTTTT
.	TRBD2	TRBV30	TRBJ2-1	CAWIPGLVNEQFF	TGTGCCTGGATTCCGGGACTAGTAAATGAGCAGTTCTTC
.	.	TRBV11-2	TRBJ1-6	CASSPPFSPLHF	TGTGCCAGCAGCCCCCCATTCTCACCCCTCCACTTT
once	.	TRBV28	TRBJ2-7	CASNDAVLAEQYF	TGTGCCAGCAACGATGCGGTGCTAGCGGAGCAGTACTTC
.	.	TRBV19	TRBJ2-2	CASSIFGSGELFF	TGTGCCAGTAGTATCTTCGGCTCCGGGGAGCTGTTTTTT
.	TRBD2	TRBV11-1	TRBJ2-3	CASSRQAGGTDTQYF	TGTGCCAGCAGCCGACAAGCGGGGGGCACAGATACGCAGTATTTT
medium-sized	.	TRBV5-1	TRBJ2-3	CASSLVTDTQYF	TGCGCCAGCAGCTTGGTCACAGATACGCAGTATTTT
.	.	TRBV5-1	TRBJ2-3	CASRRVGVDTQYF	TGCGCCAGCAGACGGGTCGGAGTGGATACGCAGTATTTT
.	.	TRBV7-6	TRBJ1-4	CASSRAPEEKLFF	TGTGCCAGCAGCCGGGCCCCGGAAGAAAAACTGTTTTTT
few	.	TRBV5-6	TRBJ1-3	CASSPPVGNTIYF	TGTGCCAGCAGCCCCCCAGTAGGAAACACCATATATTTT
.	.	TRBV10-1	TRBJ2-1	CASSDLPGLSEQFF	TGCGCCAGCAGTGACCTCCCGGGACTGTCGGAACAGTTCTTC
few	.	TRBV11-2	TRBJ1-1	CASSLDPGSGEAFF	TGTGCCAGCAGCTTAGATCCAGGGTCGGGTGAAGCTTTCTTT
once	TRBD2	TRBV6-5	TRBJ2-7	CASSYSRAGAYEQYF	TGTGCCAGCAGTTACTCGAGGGCGGGGGCCTACGAGCAGTACTTC
.	.	TRBV9	TRBJ1-1	CASSVGTDSNTEAFF	TGTGCCAGCAGCGTGGGGACGGACTCCAACACTGAAGCTTTCTTT
.	TRBD2	TRBV28	TRBJ2-6	CASRRPGLVTGANVLTF	TGTGCCAGCAGGCGACCGGGACTAGTTACTGGGGCCAACGTCCTGACTTTC
.	.	TRBV10-3	TRBJ2-3	CAISDSSSTDTQYF	TGTGCCATCAGTGATTCTTCTAGCACAGATACGCAGTATTTT
few	.	TRBV30	TRBJ1-2	CAWRVRNYGYTF	TGTGCCTGGAGGGTCAGGAACTATGGCTACACCTTC
.	.	TRBV4-1	TRBJ2-4	CASSQVKGNIQYF	TGCGCCAGCAGCCAAGTTAAGGGGAACATTCAGTACTTC
.	.	TRBV27	TRBJ1-2	CASSDSPINYGYTF	TGTGCCAGCAGCGACAGTCCGATTAACTATGGCTACACCTTC
few	.	TRBV30	TRBJ1-2	CAWSVQNLYGYTF	TGTGCCTGGAGTGTACAGAACCTCTATGGCTACACCTTC
.	TRBD1	TRBV28	TRBJ1-4	CASSFTPGGIGKLFF	TGTGCCAGCAGTTTCACGCCAGGGGGAATTGGAAAACTGTTTTTT
.	.	TRBV5-1	TRBJ2-3	CASSLGVRVTDTQYF	TGCGCCAGCAGCTTGGGGGTCAGGGTCACAGATACGCAGTATTTT
once	.	TRBV6-6	TRBJ2-7	CASSYSRGVEQYF	TGTGCCAGCAGTTACTCGAGAGGGGTTGAGCAGTACTTC
few	.	TRBV5-4	TRBJ1-1	CASSRQSEAFF	TGTGCCAGCAGCCGACAGTCGGAAGCTTTCTTT
.	.	TRBV30	TRBJ2-6	CAWVSVSGANVLTF	TGTGCCTGGGTGTCGGTCTCTGGGGCCAACGTCCTGACTTTC
.	TRBD2	TRBV4-1	TRBJ2-7	CASSQAVSGTSGRPYEQYF	TGCGCCAGCAGCCAAGCTGTATCCGGGACTAGCGGGAGGCCATACGAGCAGTACTTC
.	.	TRBV7-8	TRBJ1-5	CASSLQIDRRISQPQHF	TGTGCCAGCAGCCTTCAAATCGACAGGAGGATTAGCCAGCCCCAGCATTTT
few	TRBD1	TRBV27	TRBJ2-7	CASSRGRAYEQYF	TGTGCCAGCAGTAGGGGGCGGGCCTACGAGCAGTACTTC
.	.	TRBV2	TRBJ1-5	CASSREANQPQHF	TGTGCCAGCAGCCGGGAGGCAAATCAGCCCCAGCATTTT
.	.	TRBV29-1	TRBJ2-3	CSAIKGPQRDTQYF	TGCAGCGCGATAAAGGGACCCCAAAGGGATACGCAGTATTTT
.	.	TRBV2	TRBJ1-2	CASSDWTALFYGYTF	TGTGCCAGCAGTGACTGGACAGCTCTATTCTATGGCTACACCTTC
.	.	TRBV2	TRBJ1-3	CASMIGQSSGNTIYF	TGTGCCAGCATGATCGGACAAAGCTCTGGAAACACCATATATTTT
.	TRBD2	TRBV2	TRBJ2-7	CAKSSGGTSYEQYF	TGTGCCAAATCTAGCGGGGGGACCTCCTACGAGCAGTACTTC
.	.	TRBV5-1	TRBJ1-6	CASSLDGHSNSPLHF	TGCGCCAGCAGCTTGGATGGACATAGTAATTCACCCCTCCACTTT